Below, 2 T cell receptor beta chains from the same sample are listed, as sequenced in a study of Tregs in tolerant kidney transplant recipients. TCRdb's copy holds only in-frame clones and misses some; the assay was immunoSEQ multiplex PCR. The sample includes about 240,000 clones, about four fifths seen only once; the top ten take under 0.65%. Sequenced input: CD4+ T cells from blood. All receptors derive from a human donor in good health.

The chain couples TRBV5-1 to TRBJ1-2, with a weak D call TRBD1 (6 bases). This CDR3 has 15 amino acids. V lost 0 bases, J lost 4 bases, and 13 bases lay in between. In germline, CDR1 is SGHRS, CDR2 YFSETQ. The CDR3 coding sequence is TGCGCCAGCAGCTTGGGGACAGCCTCGCCCTATGGCTACACCTTC. Residues: CASSLGTASPYGYTF.

V usage is TRBV25-1 and J usage is TRBJ1-4, with TRBD1 as a possible D gene (6 bases). Germline values: CDR1 MGHDK, CDR2 SYGVNS. The CDR3 runs 16 residues. With 3 bases removed from V and 5 bases from J, the gap between germline ends came to 16 bases. The CDR3 reads CASSDRRQGLNEKLFF. In nucleotides, the CDR3 is TGTGCCAGCAGTGACCGCCGCCAGGGGTTGAATGAAAAACTGTTTTTT.